The sequence of this T cell receptor (beta chain) was determined in a study of T cell repertoires in cytomegalovirus infection. Looking at the study overall: Matching HLA type, along with CMV infection, was indicated by public TCR beta signatures. Study-wide results and limits: What dominated the ex vivo response were HLA-C-restricted CMV-specific TCR beta clonotypes. Carriers of CMV plus the relevant HLA were identified by cumulative public TCR beta family frequency.

A word on this clonotype: Its antigen is unidentified.

In TCRdb, the reads were re-called with MiXCR into one record per CDR3 protein. The repertoire holds about 490,000 distinct CDR3 sequences, with about 26% as singletons. The source of this sequence is a human donor in good health (CMV status not recorded). Some clones in this sample may be carry-over from other donors' samples. Material: PBMCs.

CDR3 sequence (DNA): TGTGCCAGCAGCCCCACCGGGAGCCTCTACGAGCAGTACTTC. As protein: CASSPTGSLYEQYF. The chain links TRBV5-5 to TRBJ2-7, with D perhaps matching TRBD2 (6 bases). The CDR3 contains 14 residues. V shed 4 bases and J shed 3 bases, with 14 bases lying between them. The germline V gene has CDR1 SGHKS and CDR2 YYEKEE (reference sequence). Full variable domain (missing parts from reference TRBV5-5 and TRBJ2-7): DAGVTQSPTHLIKTRGQQVTLRCSPISGHKSVSWYQQVLGQGPQFIFQYYEKEERGRGNFPDRFSARQFPNYSSELNVNALLLGDSALYLCASSPTGSLYEQYFGPGTRLTVT.